A selection of T cell receptor beta chains follows, all from one sample in a study of blood T cell repertoires in COVID-19. This table comes from immunoSEQ multiplex PCR, and its TCRdb copy is limited to in-frame clones, with some not included. The top ten clones hold roughly 8% of a sample with under 150,000 clones, roughly 79% of them seen once. Sample: peripheral blood. The receptors shown here come from a human donor with acute or convalescent COVID-19. The donor label of this sample is uncertain. The CDR3 runs from the conserved cysteine through the conserved F or W. A D gene is named only where the DNA matches it firmly. The size entry is marked missing in some rows and otherwise reads once, few, many or a size class.

TRBJ2-5	NA	NA	TRBV12-3/TRBV12-4	CASSQNIETQYF	TGTGCCAGCAGTCAGAACATAGAGACCCAGTACTTC
TRBJ2-1	NA	NA	TRBV18	CASSRPSEERNEQFF	TGTGCCAGCTCACGTCCCTCTGAGGAAAGGAATGAGCAGTTCTTC
TRBJ1-1	NA	NA	TRBV5-1	CASSVRQNTEAFF	TGCGCCAGCAGCGTGCGACAGAACACTGAAGCTTTCTTT
TRBJ2-1	once	TRBD1	TRBV29-1	CSALRDREPNEQFF	TGCAGCGCGCTCCGGGACAGGGAACCCAATGAGCAGTTCTTC
TRBJ1-3	NA	NA	TRBV7-2	CASSLEGTKFSGNTIYF	TGTGCCAGCAGCTTAGAAGGGACAAAATTCTCTGGAAACACCATATATTTT
TRBJ1-4	NA	TRBD1	TRBV2	CACSGGPNEKLFF	TGTGCCTGCTCAGGGGGTCCTAATGAAAAACTGTTTTTT
TRBJ2-2	once	NA	TRBV6-5	CASSYGQINTGELFF	TGTGCCAGCAGTTACGGGCAGATAAACACCGGGGAGCTGTTTTTT
TRBJ1-1	NA	NA	TRBV3-1/TRBV3-2	CASSLGGGTEAFF	TGTGCCAGCAGCCTAGGCGGTGGCACTGAAGCTTTCTTT
TRBJ2-1	few	NA	TRBV10-3	CAIRGDPGSEQFF	TGTGCCATAAGAGGGGACCCCGGGAGTGAGCAGTTCTTC
TRBJ1-2	NA	NA	TRBV6-4	CASSPQSSSPPDGYTF	TGTGCCAGCAGTCCACAATCTTCGTCCCCTCCAGATGGCTACACCTTC
TRBJ2-7	NA	TRBD1	TRBV11-2	CASSLVSGGDEQYF	TGTGCCAGCAGCTTAGTCTCAGGGGGCGACGAGCAGTACTTC
TRBJ2-1	NA	TRBD2	TRBV5-4	CASSKTSGGRNEQFF	TGTGCCAGCAGCAAAACTAGCGGGGGCCGCAATGAGCAGTTCTTC
TRBJ1-5	NA	NA	TRBV9	CASIHQRGPNQPQHF	TGTGCCAGCATTCACCAAAGGGGTCCCAATCAGCCCCAGCATTTT
TRBJ2-3	NA	TRBD1	TRBV5-6	CASSETGTEDTQYF	TGTGCCAGCAGTGAGACCGGGACAGAAGATACGCAGTATTTT
TRBJ2-3	NA	NA	TRBV18	CASSPAPPVDTQYF	TGTGCCAGCTCACCGGCCCCCCCCGTCGATACGCAGTATTTT
TRBJ2-1	once	NA	TRBV7-8	CASSFGGGKYNEQFF	TGTGCCAGCAGCTTCGGAGGGGGCAAATACAATGAGCAGTTCTTC
TRBJ1-5	once	NA	TRBV5-1	CASRPGYSNQPQHF	TGCGCCAGCAGGCCCGGTTATAGCAATCAGCCCCAGCATTTT
TRBJ1-2	NA	NA	TRBV3-1/TRBV3-2	CASSQDSRGTANYGYTF	TGTGCCAGCAGCCAAGATTCCCGGGGGACGGCCAATTATGGCTACACCTTC
TRBJ2-2	NA	NA	TRBV9	CASSYTGVNTGELFF	TGTGCCAGCAGCTATACCGGGGTAAACACCGGGGAGCTGTTTTTT
TRBJ2-4	NA	NA	TRBV24-1	CATSDLEENIQYF	TGTGCCACCTCCGACCTAGAGGAAAACATTCAGTACTTC
TRBJ1-2	NA	NA	TRBV12-3/TRBV12-4	CASSPSMEDGYTF	TGTGCCAGCAGTCCCAGCATGGAGGATGGCTACACCTTC
TRBJ1-5	NA	NA	TRBV5-1	CASSLDSNQPQHF	TGCGCCAGCAGCTTGGACAGTAATCAGCCCCAGCATTTT
TRBJ2-7	NA	NA	TRBV27	CASSLEGSSYEQYF	TGTGCCAGCAGTTTGGAGGGGTCCTCCTACGAGCAGTACTTC
TRBJ1-2	NA	NA	TRBV3-1/TRBV3-2	CASSPGGAGGYTF	TGTGCCAGCAGCCCGGGGGGGGCGGGTGGCTACACCTTC
TRBJ2-7	NA	NA	TRBV2	CASSAPRTGAEQYF	TGTGCCAGCAGCGCGCCGAGGACGGGAGCCGAGCAGTACTTC
TRBJ1-1	NA	NA	TRBV18	CASSSGAGGTEAFF	TGTGCCAGCTCCTCAGGGGCGGGCGGCACTGAAGCTTTCTTT
TRBJ1-1	NA	NA	TRBV30	CAWSVPGGGLMNTEAFF	TGTGCCTGGAGTGTCCCCGGGGGGGGGTTAATGAACACTGAAGCTTTCTTT
TRBJ2-1	NA	NA	TRBV12-3/TRBV12-4	CASSLTPDEQFF	TGTGCCAGCAGTTTAACTCCTGATGAGCAGTTCTTC
TRBJ2-1	NA	NA	TRBV12-3/TRBV12-4	CASSLLSLEQFF	TGTGCCAGCAGTCTTCTAAGTTTAGAGCAGTTCTTC
TRBJ2-3	NA	NA	TRBV5-4	CASSLGARQHTDTQYF	TGTGCCAGCAGCTTGGGGGCCAGACAACACACAGATACGCAGTATTTT